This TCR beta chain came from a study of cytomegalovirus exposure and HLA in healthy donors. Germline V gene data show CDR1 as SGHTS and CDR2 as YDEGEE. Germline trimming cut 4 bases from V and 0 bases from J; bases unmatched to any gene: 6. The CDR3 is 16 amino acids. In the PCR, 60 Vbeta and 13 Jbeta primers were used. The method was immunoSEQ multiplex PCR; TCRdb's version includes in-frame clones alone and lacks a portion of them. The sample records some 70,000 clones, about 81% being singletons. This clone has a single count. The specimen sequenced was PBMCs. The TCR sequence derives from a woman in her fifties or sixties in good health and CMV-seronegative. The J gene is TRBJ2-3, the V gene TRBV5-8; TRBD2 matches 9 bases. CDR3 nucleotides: TGTGCCAGCAGCATTAGCGGGGGACCTAGCACAGATACGCAGTATTTT. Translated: CASSISGGPSTDTQYF.